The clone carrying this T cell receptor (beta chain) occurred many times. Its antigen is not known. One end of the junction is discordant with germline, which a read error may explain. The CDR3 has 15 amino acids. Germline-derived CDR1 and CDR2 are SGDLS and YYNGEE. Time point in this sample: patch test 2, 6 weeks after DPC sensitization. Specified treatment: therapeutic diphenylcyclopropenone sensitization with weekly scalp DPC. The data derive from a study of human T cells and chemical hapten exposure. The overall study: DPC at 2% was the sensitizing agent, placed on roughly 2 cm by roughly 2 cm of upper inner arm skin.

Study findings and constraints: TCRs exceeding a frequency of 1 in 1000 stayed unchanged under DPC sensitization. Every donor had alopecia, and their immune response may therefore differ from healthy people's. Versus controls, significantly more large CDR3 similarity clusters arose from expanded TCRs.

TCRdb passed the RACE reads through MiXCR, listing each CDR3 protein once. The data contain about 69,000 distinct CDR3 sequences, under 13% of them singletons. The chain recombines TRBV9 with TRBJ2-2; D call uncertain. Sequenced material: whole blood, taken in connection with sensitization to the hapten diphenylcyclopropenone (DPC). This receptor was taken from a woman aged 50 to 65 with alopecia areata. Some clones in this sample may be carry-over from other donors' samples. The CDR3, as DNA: TGTGCCAGCAGCGTAGCCATAAGGAACGCCGGGGAGCTGTTTTTT. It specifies CASSVAIRNAGELFF.